These 30 T cell receptor beta chains came from one sample sequenced in a study of blood T cell repertoires in COVID-19. Here immunoSEQ multiplex PCR was the method, and the copy in TCRdb shows in-frame clones only, minus some. Of approximately 100,000 clones in the sample, roughly four fifths were seen once. Sequenced sample: peripheral blood. All receptors come from an older woman with acute or convalescent COVID-19.

The V and J genes are TRBV5-4 and TRBJ1-2; 8 bases match TRBD1. Germline V gene data show CDR1 as SGHNT and CDR2 as YYREEE (reference sequence). CDR3 length: 13 amino acids. Trimming at V came to 4 bases and at J to 8 bases, leaving 7 bases not matched to a gene. The CDR3 region is CASSPDRDDGYTF. CDR3 bases: TGTGCCAGCAGCCCGGACAGGGATGACGGCTACACCTTC.

The chain combines TRBV27 with TRBJ2-2; tentative D call: TRBD2 (5 bases). CDR1 MNHEY and CDR2 SMNVEV come from the germline V gene (reference sequence). Trimming shortened V by 8 bases and J by 9 bases, and 16 bases separated the two germline ends. The CDR3 consists of 13 residues. Here the CDR3 reads CASARAVNRELFF. The CDR3 DNA is TGTGCCAGCGCTCGAGCGGTCAACAGGGAGCTGTTTTTT.

This rearrangement joins TRBV5-1 to TRBJ1-2; D remains ambiguous. This CDR3 is built from 15 residues. Trimming pared 0 bases from V and 3 bases from J, leaving 12 bases between. Germline V gene lookup returns CDR1 SGHRS and CDR2 YFSETQ. CDR3 residues: CASSLERGEDYGYTF. In DNA form, the CDR3 reads TGCGCCAGCAGCTTGGAGCGGGGAGAGGACTATGGCTACACCTTC.

As DNA, the CDR3 is TGTGCCAGCAGCCCGGACCAGGGTATGGAGTACTTC. Encoded protein: CASSPDQGMEYF. V is TRBV6-5 and J is TRBJ2-7; tentative D call: TRBD1 (5 bases). Trimming took 6 bases from V and 11 from J, leaving 17 bases between them. Germline loops: CDR1 MNHEY, CDR2 SVGAGI. The CDR3 sequence is 12 residues long.

The chain has TRBV2 and TRBJ1-2, with TRBD1 matching 7 bases. Germline V lookup: CDR1 SNHLY, CDR2 FYNNEI. The junction had 13 bases not matched to a gene; V was cut back by 5 bases and J by 7 bases. CDR3 size: 15 residues. The CDR3 spells CASSPRTGLGGGYTF. The CDR3 DNA is TGTGCCAGCAGTCCCAGGACAGGCTTAGGCGGTGGCTACACCTTC.

The V call is TRBV11-3, the J call TRBJ1-1; TRBD1 agrees at 9 bases. Germline V gene sequence: CDR1 SGHNT, CDR2 YENEEA. This CDR3 spans 14 amino acids. J lost 3 bases, V lost 3 bases, and 2 bases had no gene match. The CDR3 nucleotides read TGTGCCAGCAGCTTGGGACAGGGATACACTGAAGCTTTCTTT. As protein: CASSLGQGYTEAFF.

The chain couples TRBV12-3 or TRBV12-4 to TRBJ1-5, with a possible D match to TRBD1 (5 bases). The V gene lost 6 bases and the J gene lost 10 bases, with 13 bases spanning the gap. The CDR3 loop spans 12 amino acids. The CDR3, as DNA: TGTGCCAGCAGCACAAACAGGCTCCCCCAGCATTTT. Translating it yields CASSTNRLPQHF.

The chain uses TRBV4-2 and TRBJ1-3; D is possibly TRBD1 (5 bases). The germline V gene has CDR1 LGHNA and CDR2 YNFKEQ. The V and J ends lost 0 bases and 9 bases respectively, with 15 bases between them. The CDR3 loop spans 15 amino acids. The CDR3 loop is CASSQDPAGGSTIYF. The CDR3 nucleotides read TGTGCCAGCAGCCAAGATCCGGCCGGGGGGAGCACCATATATTTT.

The V gene is TRBV19, the J gene TRBJ1-1, with 11 bases identical to TRBD1. After removal of 5 bases from V and 5 bases from J, the junction contained 4 bases not matched to a gene. The CDR3 loop spans 14 amino acids. Looked up from germline, CDR1 is LNHDA and CDR2 is SQIVND (reference sequence). The CDR3 reads CASSQDRGRTEAFF. The DNA of the CDR3 is TGTGCCAGTAGTCAGGACAGGGGGCGAACTGAAGCTTTCTTT.

This clone was picked up a small number of times. The V gene is TRBV6-5, the J gene TRBJ1-6; D ambiguous. Germline values: CDR1 MNHEY, CDR2 SVGAGI. Trimming removed 2 bases from V and 7 bases from J, with 6 bases in between. This CDR3 is 13 amino acids long. CDR3 region: CASSYVSNSPLHF. The CDR3 coding sequence is TGTGCCAGCAGTTACGTATCCAATTCACCCCTCCACTTT.

This clone occurred a few times. The J gene is TRBJ1-1, the V gene TRBV10-1, with D possibly TRBD1 on 5 matching bases. The CDR3 totals 14 residues. V lost 3 bases, J lost 3 bases, and 11 bases lay in between. Germline CDR1 reads WNHNN; CDR2 reads SYGVQD (reference sequence). The CDR3 sequence is CASSESGGYTEAFF. In nucleotides, the CDR3 is TGCGCCAGCAGTGAATCGGGGGGGTACACTGAAGCTTTCTTT.

This clone was detected only once. The rearrangement joins TRBV5-1 to TRBJ2-7; TRBD1 aligns across 10 bases. CDR3 size: 15 residues. V gave up 4 bases and J gave up 2 bases; unmatched junction bases: 6. Germline V gene lookup returns CDR1 SGHRS and CDR2 YFSETQ. DNA for the CDR3: TGCGCCAGCAGCGTAGACGGGACAGGGGCCTACGAGCAGTACTTC. Protein product: CASSVDGTGAYEQYF.

This chain connects TRBV11-2 to TRBJ2-2; 11 nucleotides align to TRBD1. The CDR3 totals 14 residues. Germline V gives CDR1 SGHAT, CDR2 FQNNGV. Trimming cost V 8 bases and J 2 bases; bases outside gene matches: 1. The CDR3 region is CASRTGGNTGELFF. The CDR3 DNA sequence: TGTGCCAGCCGGACAGGGGGCAACACCGGGGAGCTGTTTTTT.

This chain links TRBV5-6 with TRBJ2-3; TRBD1 agrees at 9 bases. Germline trimming cut 4 bases from V and 2 bases from J; bases unmatched to any gene: 5. Germline V gene sequence: CDR1 SGHDT, CDR2 YYEEEE. The CDR3 contains 15 residues. CDR3 in amino acids: CASSLQGANTDTQYF. The CDR3 DNA reads TGTGCCAGCAGCCTACAGGGGGCAAACACAGATACGCAGTATTTT.

The DNA for the CDR3 is TGTGCCAGCAGTCTTCAGGGGCCTGGGGCCAACGTCCTGACTTTC. It encodes CASSLQGPGANVLTF. V gene TRBV2 combines with J gene TRBJ2-6; possible D gene TRBD1, 6 bases. Germline-derived CDR1 and CDR2 are SNHLY and FYNNEI. CDR3 length equals 15 residues. The V end was cut by 5 bases, the J end by 2 bases, with 10 bases between.

In this sample, this clone turned up once. The chain has TRBV11-2 and TRBJ1-3; D is uncertain. From germline, CDR1 is SGHAT and CDR2 FQNNGV. The CDR3 runs to 12 residues. V lost 8 bases and J 0 bases, leaving 5 bases between the germline ends. This CDR3 reads CASGTSGNTIYF. The CDR3 nucleotides are TGTGCCAGCGGCACCTCTGGAAACACCATATATTTT. Complete variable domain (other parts from reference TRBV11-2 and TRBJ1-3): EAGVAQSPRYKIIEKRQSVAFWCNPISGHATLYWYQQILGQGPKLLIQFQNNGVVDDSQLPKDRFSAERLKGVDSTLKIQPAKLEDSAVYLCASGTSGNTIYFGEGSWLTVV.

A single count supports this clone. The chain links TRBV29-1 to TRBJ2-5, with TRBD2 matching 14 bases. Looked up from germline, CDR1 is SQVTM and CDR2 is ANQGSEA. The CDR3 runs 14 residues. V was pared by 7 bases and J by 5 bases, with 6 bases of the junction left unmatched. CDR3 in DNA: TGCAGCGCCTCCGGGACTAGCGGGAGTGAGACCCAGTACTTC. Encoded protein: CSASGTSGSETQYF.

The chain recombines TRBV5-1 with TRBJ1-3, with D perhaps TRBD1 (5 bases). Germline V gene lookup returns CDR1 SGHRS and CDR2 YFSETQ. Trimming pared 1 base from V and 3 bases from J, leaving 8 bases between. The CDR3 extends over 14 amino acids. The CDR3 spells CASSLWGGGNTIYF. In DNA form, the CDR3 reads TGCGCCAGCAGCTTGTGGGGCGGTGGAAACACCATATATTTT.

The chain links TRBV6-5 to TRBJ2-5; tentatively, D is TRBD1 (5 bases). V gave up 5 bases and J gave up 5 bases, with 15 bases separating them. CDR1 is MNHEY and CDR2 is SVGAGI in the germline V gene. The length of the CDR3 is 14 residues. The CDR3 spells CASSPPSAGETQYF. The CDR3 DNA is TGTGCCAGCAGTCCTCCGTCGGCAGGGGAGACCCAGTACTTC.

This chain links TRBV19 with TRBJ1-1; D unclear. The CDR3 runs 17 residues. Germline V gene data show CDR1 as LNHDA and CDR2 as SQIVND (reference sequence). Trimming took 7 bases from V and 1 from J, leaving 22 bases between them. CDR3 region: CASIPGFFGTGNTEAFF. Written as DNA, the CDR3 is TGTGCCAGTATTCCTGGGTTCTTTGGTACGGGGAACACTGAAGCTTTCTTT.

The sample holds one count of this clone. The V gene is TRBV15, the J gene TRBJ1-5, with 8 bases matching TRBD1. The CDR3 length is 15 residues. J lost 5 bases, V lost 2 bases, and 5 bases had no gene match. Germline V gene data show CDR1 as LNHNV and CDR2 as YYDKDF (reference sequence). CDR3 in amino acids: CATSRSGQGYQPQHF. The DNA for the CDR3 is TGTGCCACCAGCAGATCAGGACAGGGATATCAGCCCCAGCATTTT. Variable domain in full (rest from reference TRBV15 and TRBJ1-5): DAMVIQNPRYQVTQFGKPVTLSCSQTLNHNVMYWYQQKSSQAPKLLFHYYDKDFNNEADTPDNFQSRRPNTSFCFLDIRSPGLGDTAMYLCATSRSGQGYQPQHFGDGTRLSIL.

The chain carries TRBV5-4 and TRBJ1-2; tentatively, D is TRBD1 (5 bases). With 0 bases removed from V and 1 base from J, the gap between germline ends came to 10 bases. Per germline, CDR1 SGHNT and CDR2 YYREEE (reference sequence). This CDR3 has 15 amino acids. CDR3 bases: TGTGCCAGCAGCTTGGGGGGGGAGGGTAACTATGGCTACACCTTC. Translating gives CASSLGGEGNYGYTF.

This chain joins TRBV5-8 and TRBJ1-4, with D possibly TRBD1 on 6 matching bases. Per germline, CDR1 SGHTS and CDR2 YDEGEE. This CDR3 comprises 13 residues. The V end lost 3 bases, the J end lost 3 bases, and 6 bases lay between the germline ends. The CDR3 nucleotides read TGTGCCAGCAGCTGGACAGCTAATGAAAAACTGTTTTTT. Residues: CASSWTANEKLFF.

This chain uses TRBV4-1 with TRBJ1-2; TRBD1 is a possible D gene (6 bases). The CDR3 has 13 amino acids. V was clipped by 0 bases and J by 6 bases, with 8 bases between them. Germline V gives CDR1 MGHRA, CDR2 YSYEKL. The CDR3: CASSQDEGDGYTF. In DNA, the CDR3 is TGCGCCAGCAGCCAAGATGAGGGGGATGGCTACACCTTC.

This clone was recorded only once. CDR3 protein: CASSQIRWTGDNSPLHF. The CDR3 coding sequence is TGTGCCAGCAGCCAAATCAGGTGGACAGGGGATAATTCACCCCTCCACTTT. The genes are TRBV3-1 (or the pseudogene TRBV3-2) and TRBJ1-6, with 9 bases fitting TRBD1. With V trimmed by 2 bases and J by 5 bases, 7 bases remained unmatched. Germline lookup yields CDR1 LGHDT and CDR2 YNNKEL (reference sequence). The CDR3 spans 17 residues.

The rearrangement joins TRBV5-1 to TRBJ2-3; 8 bases agree with TRBD2. The germline V gene has CDR1 SGHRS and CDR2 YFSETQ. This CDR3 contains 15 residues. J was trimmed by 4 bases and V by 5 bases; bases with no gene match: 9. The CDR3, as DNA: TGCGCCAGCAGGGAAGGAGCGGGAGTGGCAGATACGCAGTATTTT. Translating gives CASREGAGVADTQYF.

This clone was seen a few times. The chain carries TRBV6-5 and TRBJ2-7; D not resolved. This CDR3 comprises 15 residues. The V end lost 2 bases, the J end lost 0 bases, and 11 bases lay between the germline ends. CDR1 MNHEY and CDR2 SVGAGI come from the germline V gene. The CDR3: CASSYQRLSSYEQYF. CDR3 nucleotide sequence: TGTGCCAGCAGTTACCAACGGTTGAGCTCCTACGAGCAGTACTTC.

This chain uses TRBV7-6 with TRBJ1-5; 12 bases align to TRBD1. The CDR3 loop spans 15 amino acids. Germline CDR1 and CDR2: SGHVS and FNYEAQ. V dropped 5 bases and J dropped 6; count of bases not matched to a gene: 5. As DNA, the CDR3 is TGTGCCAGCAGCCCTGGGACAGGGGGCGTTCAGCCCCAGCATTTT. It codes for CASSPGTGGVQPQHF.

The sample holds a few counts of this clone. V is TRBV5-6 and J is TRBJ1-2; D gene ambiguous. The CDR3 is 15 amino acids. V was trimmed by 0 bases and J by 8 bases, leaving 17 bases between them. Germline CDR1 SGHDT, CDR2 YYEEEE. CDR3 in amino acids: CASSLGRGPAEGYTF. The CDR3 DNA follows: TGTGCCAGCAGCTTGGGCCGGGGTCCCGCGGAAGGCTACACCTTC.

This chain connects TRBV2 to TRBJ2-7; 10 bases map to TRBD2. The CDR3 sequence is 15 residues long. The junction had 9 bases not matched to a gene; V was cut back by 4 bases and J by 6 bases. From germline, CDR1 is SNHLY and CDR2 FYNNEI. Written as DNA, the CDR3 is TGTGCCAGCAGTGCCGGGGCTAGCGGGAGTCGCGAGCAGTACTTC. It yields the protein CASSAGASGSREQYF. Together with reference TRBV2 and TRBJ2-7, the CDR3 gives the full variable domain: EPEVTQTPSHQVTQMGQEVILRCVPISNHLYFYWYRQILGQKVEFLVSFYNNEISEKSEIFDDQFSVERPDGSNFTLKIRSTKLEDSAMYFCASSAGASGSREQYFGPGTRLTVT.